One sample yielded the 2 T cell receptor beta chains listed below, sequenced in a study of T cells in Graves' hyperthyroidism and ophthalmopathy. TCR beta CDR3 regions were amplified from RNA transcripts. During a first-round RT-PCR of the TCR CDR3, the HTBI primer set was used. A single record per CDR3 protein comes from TCRdb applying MiXCR to the multiplex PCR reads. This table has hundreds of thousands of distinct CDR3 sequences, roughly 15% appearing once. Sequenced sample: blood. These receptors were obtained from a woman aged 18-30 years with Graves' ophthalmopathy.

This clonotype was detected ten times or more. The chain has TRBV12-3 or TRBV12-4 and TRBJ2-3; no reliable D call. This CDR3 spans 16 amino acids. Trimming left V 5 bases short and J 3 bases short, with 18 bases between. CDR3 loop: CASSPTAGFGTDTQYF. In nucleotides, the CDR3 is TGTGCCAGCAGTCCTACGGCCGGGTTCGGGACAGATACGCAGTATTTT.

This clonotype was recorded at least ten times. The V and J genes are TRBV11-2 and TRBJ2-3; 11 nucleotides align to TRBD2. Germline lookup yields CDR1 SGHAT and CDR2 FQNNGV. This CDR3 comprises 18 residues. Unmatched junction bases numbered 12, after V lost 3 bases and J lost 4 bases. CDR3 sequence (DNA): TGTGCCAGCAGCTTGAGGGGACTAGCGGATGGAGCGGCAGATACGCAGTATTTT. Translating it yields CASSLRGLADGAADTQYF.